The clone carrying this T cell receptor beta chain is labeled medium-sized. This specimen comes from a study of T cells in Graves' hyperthyroidism and ophthalmopathy. The TCR beta CDR3 regions underwent amplification using RNA transcripts as the source. The TCR CDR3 first-round RT-PCR relied on the HTBI primer set. Via MiXCR, TCRdb re-called the multiplex PCR reads, giving one row per CDR3 protein. Of about 98,000 distinct CDR3 sequences in the sample, roughly 37% were seen once. This CDR3 is 14 amino acids long. Germline V gene sequence: CDR1 ENHRY, CDR2 SYGVKD. V lost 0 bases, J lost 7 bases, and 7 bases lay in between.

The source of this sequence is a woman in her 30s with Graves' hyperthyroidism. Sequencing used peripheral blood or thyroid tissue (not recorded which). The chain joins TRBV10-3 to TRBJ1-6; the D gene is possibly TRBD1 (6 bases). The CDR3 DNA follows: TGTGCCATCAGTGAGTCAGGGGGGAATTCACCCCTCCACTTT. As protein: CAISESGGNSPLHF.